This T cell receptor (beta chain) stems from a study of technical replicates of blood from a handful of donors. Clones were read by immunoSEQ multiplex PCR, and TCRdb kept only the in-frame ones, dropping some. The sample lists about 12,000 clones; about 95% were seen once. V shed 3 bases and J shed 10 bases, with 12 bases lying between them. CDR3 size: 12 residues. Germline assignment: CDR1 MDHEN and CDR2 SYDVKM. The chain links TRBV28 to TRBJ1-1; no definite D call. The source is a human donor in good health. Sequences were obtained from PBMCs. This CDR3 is CASSLRVTGAFF. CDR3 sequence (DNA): TGTGCCAGCAGTTTGAGAGTTACGGGAGCTTTCTTT.